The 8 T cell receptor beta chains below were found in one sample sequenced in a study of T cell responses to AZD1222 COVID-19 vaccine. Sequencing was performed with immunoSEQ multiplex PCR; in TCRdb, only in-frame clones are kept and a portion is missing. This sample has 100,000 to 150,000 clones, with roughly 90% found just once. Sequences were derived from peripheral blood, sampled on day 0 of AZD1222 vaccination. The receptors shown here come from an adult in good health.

The CDR3 DNA follows: TGCAGCGGGTGGACTAGAAACAATGAGCAGTTCTTC. This translates into CSGWTRNNEQFF. This chain uses TRBV29-1 with TRBJ2-1; 7 bases are shared with TRBD2. From germline, CDR1 is SQVTM and CDR2 ANQGSEA. Losses at the gene ends were 7 bases for V and 5 bases for J; bases not matched to a gene: 5. This CDR3 has 12 residues.

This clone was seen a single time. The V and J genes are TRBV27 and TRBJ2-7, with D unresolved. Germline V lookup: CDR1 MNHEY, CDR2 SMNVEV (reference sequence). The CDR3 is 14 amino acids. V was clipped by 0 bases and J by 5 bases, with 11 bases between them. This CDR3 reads CASSLSMRFHEQYF. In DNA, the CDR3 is TGTGCCAGCAGTTTATCGATGAGGTTCCACGAGCAGTACTTC.

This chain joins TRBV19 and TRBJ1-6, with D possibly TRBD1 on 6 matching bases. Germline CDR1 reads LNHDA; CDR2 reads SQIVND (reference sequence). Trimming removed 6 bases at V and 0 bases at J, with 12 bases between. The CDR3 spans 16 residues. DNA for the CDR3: TGTGCCAGTAGCCTAACAGGGACCTCCTATAATTCACCCCTCCACTTT. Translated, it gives CASSLTGTSYNSPLHF.

The CDR3 is CASSRLGGTEAFF. CDR3 in DNA: TGTGCCAGCAGTAGACTAGGGGGCACTGAAGCTTTCTTT. V gene TRBV12-3 or TRBV12-4 combines with J gene TRBJ1-1; a possible D gene is TRBD1 (6 bases). Deletions cut 5 bases from V and 4 bases from J, with 11 bases between. The CDR3 length is 13 residues.

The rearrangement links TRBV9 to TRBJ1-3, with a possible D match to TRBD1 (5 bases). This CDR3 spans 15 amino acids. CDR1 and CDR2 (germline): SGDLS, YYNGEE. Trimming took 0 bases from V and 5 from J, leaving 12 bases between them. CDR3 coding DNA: TGTGCCAGCAGCGTAGACCCGGGGGTAAGAAACACCATATATTTT. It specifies CASSVDPGVRNTIYF.

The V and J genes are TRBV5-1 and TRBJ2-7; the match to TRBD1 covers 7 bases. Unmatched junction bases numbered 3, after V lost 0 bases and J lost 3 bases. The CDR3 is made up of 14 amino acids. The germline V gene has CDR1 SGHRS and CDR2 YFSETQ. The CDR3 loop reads CASSLAGTDYEQYF. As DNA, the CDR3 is TGCGCCAGCAGCTTGGCAGGGACAGACTACGAGCAGTACTTC. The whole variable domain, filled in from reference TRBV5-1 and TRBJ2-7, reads KAGVTQTPRYLIKTRGQQVTLSCSPISGHRSVSWYQQTPGQGLQFLFEYFSETQRNKGNFPGRFSGRQFSNSRSEMNVSTLELGDSALYLCASSLAGTDYEQYFGPGTRLTVT.

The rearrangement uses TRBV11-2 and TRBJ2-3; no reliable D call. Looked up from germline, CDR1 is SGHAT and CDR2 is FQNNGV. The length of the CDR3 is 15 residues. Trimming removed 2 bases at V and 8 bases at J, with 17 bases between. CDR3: CASSLSAYLRVTQYF. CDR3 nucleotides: TGTGCCAGCAGCTTAAGCGCCTACTTAAGGGTTACGCAGTATTTT.

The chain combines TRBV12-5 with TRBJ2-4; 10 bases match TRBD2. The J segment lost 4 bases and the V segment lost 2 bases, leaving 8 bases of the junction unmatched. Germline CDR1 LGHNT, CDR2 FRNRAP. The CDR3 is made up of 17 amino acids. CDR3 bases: TGTGCTAGTGGTTTGATGGGCCTAGCGGGGGATAAAAACATTCAGTACTTC. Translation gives CASGLMGLAGDKNIQYF.